A single T cell receptor beta chain is shown here with its context. The data stem from a study of blood T cell repertoires in COVID-19. Study in general: Acute and convalescent COVID-19 specimens originated in the United States, Italy and Spain. The analysed material was cDNA or gDNA that came from T cells, B-cell-depleted T cells, or PBMCs.

How the authors handled the data: Estimated nucleated cell counts came from reference gene primer amplification. Only in-frame clones appear in the TCRdb table, and some are missing; sequencing was by immunoSEQ multiplex PCR. D and trimming come from the DNA, and the V and J calls and clone size come from that table. The repertoire consists of more than 80,000 clones, with roughly four fifths occurring once and the leading ten covering about 14%. The V gene's germline CDR1 is SGHAT and CDR2 FQNNGV. CDR3 size: 16 residues. The V segment lost 6 bases and the J segment 7 bases; nucleotides outside the gene matches: 14.

Material: peripheral blood. The sequence was obtained from a woman aged 60-75 years with acute or convalescent COVID-19. The chain carries TRBV11-2 and TRBJ1-4; 7 bases agree with TRBD1. As DNA, the CDR3 is TGTGCCAGCAGTTCCTCTTTACAGGGGAGAGGTGAAAAACTGTTTTTT. Translated: CASSSSLQGRGEKLFF.